Presented here are 13 T cell receptor beta chains from one specimen sequenced in a study of cytomegalovirus exposure and HLA in healthy donors. Researchers ran the PCR with 60 Vbeta and 13 Jbeta primers. Clones were sequenced by immunoSEQ multiplex PCR, and TCRdb holds only the in-frame ones, with some missing. Of under 200,000 clones in the sample, around 68% were seen once. The sequencing sample was made of PBMCs. The receptors were sampled from a man between 45 and 60 years old in good health and CMV-seronegative.

This clone was seen once. The genes are TRBV18 and TRBJ1-1; D unresolved. From germline, CDR1 is KGHSH and CDR2 LQKENI. Between the trimmed V and J ends, which lost 4 bases and 2 bases, there was a span of 8 bases. CDR3 size: 13 residues. CDR3 region: CASSLGINTEAFF. The CDR3 region has the DNA TGTGCCAGCTCACTCGGGATCAACACTGAAGCTTTCTTT.

The chain joins TRBV2 to TRBJ2-1; TRBD2 agrees at 10 bases. CDR3 length: 14 amino acids. The germline V gene has CDR1 SNHLY and CDR2 FYNNEI. V lost 7 bases and J lost 9; bases outside the gene matches: 9. The CDR3: CASNPGLARSEQFF. The CDR3 region has the DNA TGTGCCAGCAACCCGGGACTAGCGCGCAGTGAGCAGTTCTTC.

This chain uses TRBV7-2 with TRBJ2-3; TRBD1 is a possible D gene (6 bases). The V gene's germline CDR1 is SGHTA and CDR2 FQGNSA. CDR3 length: 15 residues. V lost 0 bases and J 4 bases, leaving 11 bases between the germline ends. CDR3 loop: CASSLAGAVADTQYF. Written as DNA, the CDR3 is TGTGCCAGCAGCTTAGCGGGGGCGGTGGCAGATACGCAGTATTTT.

This chain links TRBV7-2 with TRBJ2-3; 9 positions agree with TRBD1. The germline V gene has CDR1 SGHTA and CDR2 FQGNSA. The V and J ends lost 5 bases and 3 bases, in that order; junction bases with no gene match: 3. The CDR3 is 14 residues long. DNA of the CDR3: TGTGCCAGCAGCGAGGACAGGGGAACAGATACGCAGTATTTT. Translation gives CASSEDRGTDTQYF.

The chain is built from TRBV27 and TRBJ1-6; no reliable D call. Germline CDR1 and CDR2: MNHEY and SMNVEV (reference sequence). The CDR3 length is 15 residues. The V end lost 5 bases, the J end lost 4 bases, and 12 bases lay between the germline ends. CDR3 sequence (DNA): TGTGCCAGCAGTAGAGATGCTCCTTATAATTCACCCCTCCACTTT. As protein: CASSRDAPYNSPLHF.

This chain uses TRBV2 with TRBJ2-3; D is unclear. Germline-derived CDR1 and CDR2 are SNHLY and FYNNEI. The germline V and J ends were trimmed by 2 bases and 5 bases, with 14 bases remaining between them. This CDR3 comprises 15 residues. The CDR3 coding sequence is TGTGCCAGCAGTGAATTTGGCCCCAACGAAGATACGCAGTATTTT. Encoded protein: CASSEFGPNEDTQYF.

The genes are TRBV6-5 and TRBJ1-2; D gene ambiguous. Germline lookup yields CDR1 MNHEY and CDR2 SVGAGI. The CDR3 consists of 13 residues. Trimming stripped 6 bases from V and 6 bases from J, with 14 bases between. CDR3 in DNA: TGTGCCAGCAGGTCCGCCTATTCAAATGGCTACACCTTC. Amino acids: CASRSAYSNGYTF.

This chain joins TRBV5-1 and TRBJ2-1; 7 nucleotides line up with TRBD2. The CDR3 covers 12 residues. Germline assignment: CDR1 SGHRS and CDR2 YFSETQ. Trimming took 3 bases from V and 8 from J; bases not matched to a gene: 2. This CDR3 is CASSWGGDEQFF. CDR3 DNA sequence: TGCGCCAGCAGCTGGGGGGGGGATGAGCAGTTCTTC.

The chain has TRBV2 and TRBJ1-5; tentatively, D is TRBD1 (6 bases). The V gene lost 5 bases and the J gene lost 1 base, with 15 bases spanning the gap. This CDR3 has 16 amino acids. Germline V lookup: CDR1 SNHLY, CDR2 FYNNEI. DNA for the CDR3: TGTGCCAGCAGTCGGACAGCGCCTGGGAGCAATCAGCCCCAGCATTTT. The encoded protein is CASSRTAPGSNQPQHF. Based on the CDR3 plus reference TRBV2 and TRBJ1-5, the full variable domain is EPEVTQTPSHQVTQMGQEVILRCVPISNHLYFYWYRQILGQKVEFLVSFYNNEISEKSEIFDDQFSVERPDGSNFTLKIRSTKLEDSAMYFCASSRTAPGSNQPQHFGDGTRLSIL.

The rearrangement uses TRBV11-2 and TRBJ2-7; TRBD1 matches 7 bases. The germline gives CDR1 SGHAT, CDR2 FQNNGV. V shed 2 bases and J 4 bases; nucleotides not matched to a gene: 8. The CDR3 runs 15 residues. The CDR3 coding sequence is TGTGCCAGCAGCTTAATTCAGGGGGTAGGATACGAGCAGTACTTC. It specifies CASSLIQGVGYEQYF. Full variable domain (rest looked up from reference TRBV11-2 and TRBJ2-7): EAGVAQSPRYKIIEKRQSVAFWCNPISGHATLYWYQQILGQGPKLLIQFQNNGVVDDSQLPKDRFSAERLKGVDSTLKIQPAKLEDSAVYLCASSLIQGVGYEQYFGPGTRLTVT.

The chain has TRBV9 and TRBJ1-3, with D possibly matching TRBD1 (5 bases). This CDR3 is built from 16 residues. Trimming removed 2 bases from V and 2 bases from J, with 14 bases in between. Germline V lookup: CDR1 SGDLS, CDR2 YYNGEE. The CDR3 bases are TGTGCCAGCAGCGTCGCCGGCGGGGGAACTGGAAACACCATATATTTT. Protein sequence: CASSVAGGGTGNTIYF.

The chain joins TRBV7-3 to TRBJ2-7; 9 bases match TRBD1. Germline CDR1 SGHTA, CDR2 FQGTGA. The CDR3 sequence is 15 residues long. The ends lost 4 bases at V and 3 bases at J; junction bases unmatched: 7. CDR3 sequence (DNA): TGTGCCAGCAGCTCAAGAGGACAGGGGAACTACGAGCAGTACTTC. This codes for CASSSRGQGNYEQYF.

This chain connects TRBV7-6 to TRBJ2-7; the D gene is possibly TRBD2 (5 bases). The CDR3 loop spans 15 amino acids. The V and J ends lost 1 base and 2 bases respectively, with 12 bases between them. Per germline, CDR1 SGHVS and CDR2 FNYEAQ. The CDR3 here is CASSLGNPGTYEQYF. Written as DNA, the CDR3 is TGTGCCAGCAGCTTAGGCAATCCCGGGACCTACGAGCAGTACTTC.